The 25 T cell receptor beta chains below come from one sample, sequenced in a study of response to subunit inactivated influenza vaccine. TCRdb re-derived calls from the RT-PCR reads in MiXCR, one entry per CDR3 protein. The data contain around 790,000 distinct CDR3 sequences, 21% of them singletons. The sample in question was PBMCs from blood, obtained more than 4 days after vaccination. The source of these receptors is a man over 45 who received an inactivated influenza vaccine.

The DNA of the CDR3 is TGTGCCAGCAGCTCTCCGACAGCCTCCACATACAATGAGCAGTTCTTC. Translating gives CASSSPTASTYNEQFF. The V and J genes are TRBV12-3 or TRBV12-4 and TRBJ2-1; possibly TRBD1 for D (5 bases). Deletions cut 6 bases from V and 4 bases from J, with 19 bases between. The CDR3 contains 16 residues.

On this clonotype: One end of the junction is discordant with germline, which a read error may explain. This rearrangement joins TRBV28 to TRBJ2-1; no clear D gene. Germline lookup yields CDR1 MDHEN and CDR2 SYDVKM. The CDR3 runs to 11 residues. Here the CDR3 reads CASSLYSEQFF. The CDR3 DNA reads TGTGCCAGCAGCCTGTACAGTGAGCAGTTCTTC.

CDR3 region: CSVVDGSVGSNYGYTF. CDR3 nucleotide sequence: TGCAGCGTTGTTGACGGTAGTGTCGGATCTAACTATGGCTACACCTTC. The chain is built from TRBV29-1 and TRBJ1-2; D ambiguous. The length of the CDR3 is 16 residues. The germline CDR1 and CDR2 sequences are SQVTM and ANQGSEA. V was pared by 4 bases and J by 0 bases, with 18 bases between.

This clonotype was detected only a few times. The rearrangement links TRBV10-3 to TRBJ2-2; 9 bases agree with TRBD1. After removal of 10 bases from V and 3 bases from J, the junction contained 6 bases not matched to a gene. The germline V gene encodes CDR1 ENHRY and CDR2 SYGVKD. The CDR3 runs to 14 residues. CDR3 amino acids: CATQTGGDTGELFF. Written as DNA, the CDR3 is TGTGCCACCCAGACAGGGGGGGACACCGGGGAGCTGTTTTTT.

The genes are TRBV12-3 or TRBV12-4 and TRBJ2-7, with TRBD2 as a possible D gene (5 bases). This CDR3 comprises 14 residues. The V gene lost 1 base and the J gene lost 3 bases, with 10 bases spanning the gap. CDR3: CASSLGQTNYEQYF. In nucleotides, the CDR3 is TGTGCCAGCAGTTTAGGGCAGACTAACTACGAGCAGTACTTC.

The chain uses TRBV7-2 and TRBJ2-1; 8 bases map to TRBD2. The CDR3 loop spans 17 amino acids. In germline, CDR1 is SGHTA, CDR2 FQGNSA. Trimming cost V 5 bases and J 5 bases; bases outside gene matches: 14. CDR3 in amino acids: CASSTQAGLAVNNEQFF. Here the CDR3 DNA reads TGTGCCAGCAGCACACAGGCCGGACTAGCCGTTAACAATGAGCAGTTCTTC.

V gene TRBV7-9 combines with J gene TRBJ2-2; 14 bases are a match to TRBD2. V shed 5 bases and J 5 bases; nucleotides not matched to a gene: 4. Germline values: CDR1 SEHNR, CDR2 FQNEAQ (reference sequence). The CDR3 contains 16 residues. DNA for the CDR3: TGTGCCAGCAGCCGGGGACTAGCGGGAGTAACCGGGGAGCTGTTTTTT. Protein product: CASSRGLAGVTGELFF.

Worth noting for this clonotype: This CDR3 is missing its conserved last phenylalanine or tryptophan, likely due to a read error. The chain carries TRBV4-1 and TRBJ2-1, with a tentative D call TRBD1 (6 bases). Between the trimmed V and J ends, which lost 2 bases and 2 bases, there was a span of 13 bases. Germline values: CDR1 MGHRA, CDR2 YSYEKL. The CDR3 sequence is 16 residues long. The chain's CDR3 is CASSQQQGLAYNEQFL. CDR3 DNA sequence: TGCGCCAGCAGCCAACAACAGGGCCTAGCCTACAATGAGCAGTTCCTC.

The chain has TRBV28 and TRBJ2-1; D is undetermined. This CDR3 has 13 residues. Germline V gene lookup returns CDR1 MDHEN and CDR2 SYDVKM. Trimming shortened V by 2 bases and J by 7 bases, and 9 bases separated the two germline ends. The CDR3 nucleotides read TGTGCCAGCAGTTTAGGGCGCAGGAATGAGCAGTTCTTC. Protein: CASSLGRRNEQFF.

The chain has TRBV18 and TRBJ2-5; 7 bases are shared with TRBD1. The CDR3 has 16 residues. Germline-derived CDR1 and CDR2 are KGHSH and LQKENI. V was pared by 1 base and J by 4 bases, with 9 bases of the junction left unmatched. The CDR3 protein is CASSPQPGTVGETQYF. The CDR3 coding sequence is TGTGCCAGCTCACCACAACCCGGGACAGTGGGAGAGACCCAGTACTTC. The full variable domain, in which reference TRBV18 and TRBJ2-5 provide the parts outside the CDR3, is NAGVMQNPRHLVRRRGQEARLRCSPMKGHSHVYWYRQLPEEGLKFMVYLQKENIIDESGMPKERFSAEFPKEGPSILRIQQVVRGDSAAYFCASSPQPGTVGETQYFGPGTRLLVL.

V gene TRBV6-1 combines with J gene TRBJ1-6; D unclear. Germline lookup yields CDR1 MNHNS and CDR2 SASEGT. The CDR3 sequence is 13 residues long. The V gene lost 6 bases and the J gene lost 7 bases, with 10 bases spanning the gap. CDR3 coding DNA: TGTGCCAGCAGGGAACTGGCGAATTCACCCCTCCACTTT. Amino acids: CASRELANSPLHF.

The chain combines TRBV24-1 with TRBJ2-5; tentatively, D is TRBD2 (5 bases). CDR3 length equals 15 residues. V was cut by 2 bases and J by 4 bases, with 13 bases left in between. Germline V lookup: CDR1 KGHDR, CDR2 SFDVKD. The CDR3 here is CATSDSWADLETQYF. The CDR3 coding sequence is TGTGCCACCAGTGATTCATGGGCGGACTTAGAGACCCAGTACTTC.

This chain uses TRBV28 with TRBJ2-1, with 10 bases lining up with TRBD2. J gave up 8 bases and V 3 bases, and 13 bases lay outside the gene matches. The CDR3 runs 17 residues. The germline gives CDR1 MDHEN, CDR2 SYDVKM. The CDR3 here is CASSFWIGASGSDEQFF. CDR3 bases: TGTGCCAGCAGTTTTTGGATCGGGGCTAGCGGGAGTGATGAGCAGTTCTTC.

This clonotype showed up many times. The rearrangement uses TRBV10-3 and TRBJ2-3; 16 positions match TRBD2. CDR3 length equals 17 residues. Germline CDR1 and CDR2: ENHRY and SYGVKD. J lost 5 bases, V lost 5 bases, and 7 bases had no gene match. The CDR3 DNA sequence: TGTGCCATCAGTAGGGGACTAGCGGGGGGGCCCGGAGATACGCAGTATTTT. Amino acids: CAISRGLAGGPGDTQYF.

The J gene is TRBJ2-3, the V gene TRBV29-1; 7 bases map to TRBD1. CDR1 is SQVTM and CDR2 is ANQGSEA in the germline V gene. The junction had 18 bases not matched to a gene; V was cut back by 8 bases and J by 4 bases. There are 16 residues in the CDR3. The CDR3 DNA is TGCAGCACGGAGTTCCGGGACAGAGAAAGGGCAGATACGCAGTATTTT. Translated: CSTEFRDRERADTQYF.

This clonotype was found a few times. The chain couples TRBV12-3 or TRBV12-4 to TRBJ2-2, with D possibly being TRBD2 (6 bases). V lost 6 bases and J lost 4, with 12 bases in between. This CDR3 has 14 amino acids. The CDR3 sequence: CASRGLASTGELFF. For the CDR3, the DNA is TGTGCCAGCAGGGGGCTAGCGAGCACCGGGGAGCTGTTTTTT.

This clonotype was counted only a few times. This chain connects TRBV12-3 or TRBV12-4 to TRBJ2-3; 7 bases match TRBD1. This CDR3 contains 15 residues. J was trimmed by 2 bases and V by 5 bases; bases with no gene match: 7. The CDR3 loop is CASSQQGRFTDTQYF. The CDR3 nucleotides are TGTGCCAGCAGTCAACAGGGGAGATTCACAGATACGCAGTATTTT.

The sample holds a few counts of this clonotype. The J gene is TRBJ2-4, the V gene TRBV20-1; possible D gene TRBD1, 5 bases. V lost 0 bases to trimming and J lost 6 bases, with 18 bases between them. The V gene's germline CDR1 is DFQATT and CDR2 SNEGSKA (reference sequence). This CDR3 has 16 residues. CDR3 protein: CSARDLGHDPINIQYF. CDR3 sequence (DNA): TGCAGTGCTAGAGATCTGGGGCATGACCCCATAAACATTCAGTACTTC.

V gene TRBV6-5 combines with J gene TRBJ2-1; D might be TRBD1 (5 bases). Trimming stripped 2 bases from V and 0 bases from J, with 11 bases between. Germline-derived CDR1 and CDR2 are MNHEY and SVGAGI. This CDR3 contains 16 residues. The CDR3 DNA is TGTGCCAGCAGTTACCGGACACCGAGCTCCTACAATGAGCAGTTCTTC. Amino acids: CASSYRTPSSYNEQFF.

The chain employs TRBV12-3 or TRBV12-4 and TRBJ1-4; 8 bases are shared with TRBD1. J lost 7 bases, V lost 5 bases, and 0 bases had no gene match. This CDR3 spans 12 amino acids. The CDR3 region has the DNA TGTGCCAGCAGTACAGGGGGTGAAAAACTGTTTTTT. Translating it yields CASSTGGEKLFF.

This clonotype appeared a single time. The chain combines TRBV20-1 with TRBJ2-7; 12 nucleotides align to TRBD2. Germline CDR1 DFQATT, CDR2 SNEGSKA (reference sequence). After removal of 6 bases from V and 1 base from J, the junction contained 4 bases not matched to a gene. The CDR3 has 14 residues. The CDR3 spells CSAETSGGSYEQYF. The CDR3 nucleotides are TGCAGTGCCGAGACTAGCGGGGGTTCCTACGAGCAGTACTTC.

This clonotype was detected only a few times. The chain links TRBV5-1 to TRBJ2-1, with a possible D match to TRBD2 (5 bases). There are 16 residues in the CDR3. In germline, CDR1 is SGHRS, CDR2 YFSETQ. Trimming removed 7 bases from V and 6 bases from J, with 23 bases in between. The CDR3, as DNA: TGCGCCAGCCACGACTCGAGGGAAAGTGAGCGCAATGAGCAGTTCTTC. Encoded protein: CASHDSRESERNEQFF. Full variable domain (outside the CDR3, taken from reference TRBV5-1 and TRBJ2-1): KAGVTQTPRYLIKTRGQQVTLSCSPISGHRSVSWYQQTPGQGLQFLFEYFSETQRNKGNFPGRFSGRQFSNSRSEMNVSTLELGDSALYLCASHDSRESERNEQFFGPGTRLTVL.

This clonotype has more than one count but fewer than ten. This sequence joins TRBV29-1 and TRBJ2-2; no clear D gene. V shed 6 bases and J shed 0 bases, with 11 bases lying between them. The germline V gene encodes CDR1 SQVTM and CDR2 ANQGSEA. This CDR3 contains 14 residues. CDR3 sequence reads: CSVKTPANTGELFF. The CDR3 DNA reads TGCAGCGTAAAGACACCGGCGAACACCGGGGAGCTGTTTTTT.

This clonotype was counted between two and nine times. This chain uses TRBV20-1 with TRBJ2-5, with TRBD1 identical over 8 bases. The CDR3 runs to 15 residues. Germline-derived CDR1 and CDR2 are DFQATT and SNEGSKA (reference sequence). With 0 bases clipped from V and 4 bases from J, the junction kept 7 bases outside the gene matches. CDR3 in amino acids: CSAREQDRVSETQYF. The CDR3 DNA follows: TGCAGTGCTAGAGAGCAGGACAGGGTATCAGAGACCCAGTACTTC.

V usage is TRBV4-3 and J usage is TRBJ1-5, with D unclear. Trimming cost V 3 bases and J 0 bases, with 9 bases left between them. Germline lookup yields CDR1 LGHNA and CDR2 YSLEER. This CDR3 has 15 residues. This CDR3 is CASSQRHHSNQPQHF. Written as DNA, the CDR3 is TGCGCCAGCAGCCAGAGACACCATAGCAATCAGCCCCAGCATTTT.